This T cell receptor (beta chain) is from a study of blood T cells in healthy people across ages. The CDR3 totals 18 residues. In germline, CDR1 is SGHRS, CDR2 YFSETQ. V shed 3 bases, J shed 0 bases, and the junction held 5 bases outside the gene matches. For the second PCR, which ran for roughly 6 to 11 cycles, a sample-barcoded 5' primer and a J-beta primer mix were used. TCRdb fed the 5' RACE reads into MiXCR, producing one record per CDR3 protein. This sample yields around 1,500,000 distinct CDR3 sequences, of which approximately 40% are seen a single time; around 8% belongs to the top ten. This clonotype has more than one count but fewer than ten.

This receptor was taken from a woman younger than 30 in good health. Input material: blood. The chain is built from TRBV5-1 and TRBJ2-6, with TRBD2 matching over 11 bases. The DNA of the CDR3 is TGCGCCAGCAGCTGGATGACTAGCGGGACCTCTGGGGCCAACGTCCTGACTTTC. This sequence encodes CASSWMTSGTSGANVLTF.